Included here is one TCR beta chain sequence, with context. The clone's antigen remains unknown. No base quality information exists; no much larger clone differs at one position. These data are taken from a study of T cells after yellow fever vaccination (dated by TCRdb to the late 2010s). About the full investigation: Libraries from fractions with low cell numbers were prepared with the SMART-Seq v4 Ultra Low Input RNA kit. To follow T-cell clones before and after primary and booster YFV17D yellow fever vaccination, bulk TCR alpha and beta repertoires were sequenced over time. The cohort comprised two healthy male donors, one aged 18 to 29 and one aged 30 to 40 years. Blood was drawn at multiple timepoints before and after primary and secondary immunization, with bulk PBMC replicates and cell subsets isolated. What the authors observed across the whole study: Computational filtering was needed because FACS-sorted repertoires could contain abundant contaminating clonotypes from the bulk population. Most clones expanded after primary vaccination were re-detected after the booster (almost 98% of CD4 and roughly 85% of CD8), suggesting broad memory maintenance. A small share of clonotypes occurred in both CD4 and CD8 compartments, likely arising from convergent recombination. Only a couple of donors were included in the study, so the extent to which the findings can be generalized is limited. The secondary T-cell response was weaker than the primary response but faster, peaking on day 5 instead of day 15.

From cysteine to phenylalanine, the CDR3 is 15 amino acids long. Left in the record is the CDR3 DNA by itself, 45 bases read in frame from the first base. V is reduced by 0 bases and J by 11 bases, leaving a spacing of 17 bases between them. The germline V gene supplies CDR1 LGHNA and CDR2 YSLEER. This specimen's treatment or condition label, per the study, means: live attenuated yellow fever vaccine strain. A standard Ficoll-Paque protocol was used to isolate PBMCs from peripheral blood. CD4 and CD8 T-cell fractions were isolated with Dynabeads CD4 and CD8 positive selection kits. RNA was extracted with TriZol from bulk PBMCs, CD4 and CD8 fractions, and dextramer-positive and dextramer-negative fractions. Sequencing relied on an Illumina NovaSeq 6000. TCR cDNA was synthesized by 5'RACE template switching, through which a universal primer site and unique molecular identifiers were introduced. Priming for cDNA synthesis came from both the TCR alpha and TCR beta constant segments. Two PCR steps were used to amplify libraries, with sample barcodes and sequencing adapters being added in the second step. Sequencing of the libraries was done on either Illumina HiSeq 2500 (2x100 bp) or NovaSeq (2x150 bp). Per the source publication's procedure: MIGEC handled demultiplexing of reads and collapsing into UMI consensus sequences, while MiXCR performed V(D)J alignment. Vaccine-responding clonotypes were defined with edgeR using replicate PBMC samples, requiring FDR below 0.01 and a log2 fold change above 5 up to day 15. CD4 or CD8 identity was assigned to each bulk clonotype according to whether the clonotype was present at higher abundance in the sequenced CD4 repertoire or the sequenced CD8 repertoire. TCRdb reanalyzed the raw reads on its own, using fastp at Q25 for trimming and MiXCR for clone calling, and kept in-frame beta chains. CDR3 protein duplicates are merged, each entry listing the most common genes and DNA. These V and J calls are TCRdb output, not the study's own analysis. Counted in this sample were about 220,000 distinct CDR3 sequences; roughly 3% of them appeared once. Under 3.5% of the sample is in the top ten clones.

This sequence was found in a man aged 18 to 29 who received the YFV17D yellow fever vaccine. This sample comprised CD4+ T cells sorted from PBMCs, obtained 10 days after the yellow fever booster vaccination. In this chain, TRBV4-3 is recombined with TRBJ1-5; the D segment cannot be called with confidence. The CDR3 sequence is CASSQDLTPQWAQHF. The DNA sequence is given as TGCGCCAGCAGCCAAGATCTCACGCCCCAATGGGCCCAGCATTTT.